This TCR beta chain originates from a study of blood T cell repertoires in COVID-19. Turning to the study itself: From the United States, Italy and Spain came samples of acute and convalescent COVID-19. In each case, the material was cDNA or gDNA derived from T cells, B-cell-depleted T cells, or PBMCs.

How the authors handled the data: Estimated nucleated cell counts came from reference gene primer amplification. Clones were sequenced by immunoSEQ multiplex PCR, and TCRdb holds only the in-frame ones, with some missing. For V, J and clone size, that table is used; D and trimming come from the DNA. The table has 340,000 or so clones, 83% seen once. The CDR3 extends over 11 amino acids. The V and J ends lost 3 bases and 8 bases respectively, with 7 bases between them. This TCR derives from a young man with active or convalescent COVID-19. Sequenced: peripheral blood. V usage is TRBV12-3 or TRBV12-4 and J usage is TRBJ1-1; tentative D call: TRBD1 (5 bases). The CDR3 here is CASSLEGEAFF. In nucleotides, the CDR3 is TGTGCCAGCAGTTTGGAGGGGGAAGCTTTCTTT.